This T cell receptor beta chain was sequenced during a study of tumor-infiltrating lymphocytes in primary liver carcinoma. As for the study in general: Tumor staging was T1-T3 N0M0; sizes spanned about 4 to 10 cm across.

TCR beta cDNA was reverse-transcribed from 500 ng of total RNA. The reaction used a constant-region primer and ProtoScript II reverse transcriptase. The TCR beta library was amplified through three nested multiplex PCR rounds in a modified ARM-PCR procedure. For approximately 10 cycles apiece, the opening two PCR rounds ran with TRBV1-TRBV30 forward primers and a C-beta reverse primer. Using its own MiXCR run on the multiplex PCR reads, TCRdb lists one record per CDR3 protein. This sample has about 190,000 distinct CDR3 sequences; around four fifths occur once, and the top ten carry approximately 18%. The CDR3 runs to 16 residues. CDR1 is SGHAT and CDR2 is FQNNGV in the germline V gene. As to this clonotype: As the CDR3 is not closed by the conserved phenylalanine or tryptophan, this likely results from a read error.

Joint extraction of RNA and DNA used roughly 20-33 mg of bulk tissue that was unsorted. Five separate regions of each tumor underwent sampling. The specimen was tumor tissue from primary liver carcinoma. This receptor was identified in a middle-aged man with primary liver carcinoma and hepatitis B virus infection. The chain links TRBV11-2 to TRBJ2-3; D might be TRBD1 (6 bases). In DNA form, the CDR3 reads TGTGCCATCAGCATAAGAAGTACAGGGAACACAGATACGCAGTATCTT. As protein: CAISIRSTGNTDTQYL.